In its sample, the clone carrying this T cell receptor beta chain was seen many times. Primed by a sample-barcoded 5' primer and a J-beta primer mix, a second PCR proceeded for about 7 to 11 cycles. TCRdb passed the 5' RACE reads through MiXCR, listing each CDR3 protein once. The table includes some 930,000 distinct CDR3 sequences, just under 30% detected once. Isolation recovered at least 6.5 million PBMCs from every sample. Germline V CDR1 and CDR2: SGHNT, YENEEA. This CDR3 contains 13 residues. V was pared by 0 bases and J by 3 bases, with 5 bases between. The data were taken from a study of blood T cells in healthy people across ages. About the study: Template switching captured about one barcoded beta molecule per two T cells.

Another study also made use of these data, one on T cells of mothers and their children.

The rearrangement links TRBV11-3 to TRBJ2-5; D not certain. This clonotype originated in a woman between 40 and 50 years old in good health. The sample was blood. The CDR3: CASSLDVKETQYF. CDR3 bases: TGTGCCAGCAGCTTAGATGTTAAAGAGACCCAGTACTTC.